Each of the 14 T cell receptor beta chains below was sequenced from the same sample in a study of cytomegalovirus exposure and HLA in healthy donors. PCR used 60 Vbeta primers and 13 Jbeta primers. Method: immunoSEQ multiplex PCR; TCRdb's copy keeps in-frame clones and lacks some. Of around 120,000 clones listed, 75% to 90% are singletons. Sequenced sample: PBMCs. The source of these receptors is a man aged 50-60 years in good health and CMV-seronegative.

This rearrangement joins TRBV27 to TRBJ2-3; D might be TRBD2 (5 bases). Germline V lookup: CDR1 MNHEY, CDR2 SMNVEV (reference sequence). This CDR3 is built from 14 residues. V lost 7 bases to trimming and J lost 0 bases, with 11 bases between them. The CDR3 nucleotides are TGTGCCAGCAATCGGGGTATGAGCACAGATACGCAGTATTTT. Residues: CASNRGMSTDTQYF.

The chain joins TRBV7-2 to TRBJ1-2; 9 bases align to TRBD1. CDR3 length: 16 amino acids. The junction had 10 bases not matched to a gene; V was cut back by 1 base and J by 7 bases. Germline values: CDR1 SGHTA, CDR2 FQGNSA. The CDR3 nucleotides are TGTGCCAGCAGCTTAGTTTGGGACAGGGCGGCGAGTGGCTACACCTTC. It encodes CASSLVWDRAASGYTF.

The chain combines TRBV19 with TRBJ1-5; 8 positions match TRBD1. The V gene end was trimmed by 3 bases and the J gene end by 1 base; junction bases not matched to a gene: 2. This CDR3 is 15 amino acids long. The V gene's germline CDR1 is LNHDA and CDR2 SQIVND (reference sequence). The CDR3 spells CASSMQGASNQPQHF. CDR3 sequence (DNA): TGTGCCAGTAGTATGCAGGGGGCGAGCAATCAGCCCCAGCATTTT.

V and J are TRBV5-1 and TRBJ1-4; possible D gene TRBD1, 5 bases. CDR1 is SGHRS and CDR2 is YFSETQ in the germline V gene. This CDR3 has 13 residues. With 7 bases removed from V and 5 bases from J, the gap between germline ends came to 12 bases. CDR3 loop: CASAPGVNEKLFF. CDR3 in DNA: TGCGCCAGCGCCCCGGGGGTGAATGAAAAACTGTTTTTT.

DNA of the CDR3: TGCGCCAGCAGCTTGGATATCGGGGGGGCGACAGATACGCAGTATTTT. It translates to CASSLDIGGATDTQYF. The chain is built from TRBV5-1 and TRBJ2-3, with TRBD2 matching over 8 bases. Per the germline V gene, CDR1 is SGHRS and CDR2 is YFSETQ. With V trimmed by 0 bases and J by 3 bases, 6 bases remained unmatched. This CDR3 is 16 amino acids long.

The chain couples TRBV7-6 to TRBJ2-7; TRBD2 is a possible D gene (5 bases). The CDR3 runs 18 residues. CDR1 is SGHVS and CDR2 is FNYEAQ in the germline V gene. Between the trimmed V and J ends, which lost 1 base and 2 bases, there was a span of 21 bases. The CDR3 DNA follows: TGTGCCAGCAGCTTAGTAGCCCCCTCAGCGGACTTAGCCTACGAGCAGTACTTC. Its translation: CASSLVAPSADLAYEQYF.

The chain has TRBV7-9 and TRBJ2-1; weak D call: TRBD2 (5 bases). Germline V gene sequence: CDR1 SEHNR, CDR2 FQNEAQ (reference sequence). The CDR3 has 15 amino acids. Trimming shortened V by 5 bases and J by 5 bases, and 16 bases separated the two germline ends. The CDR3 coding sequence is TGTGCCAGCAGCCCCCGGGGAGTGGACCACAATGAGCAGTTCTTC. This codes for CASSPRGVDHNEQFF.

J is TRBJ1-5 and V is TRBV5-5, with D tentatively TRBD1 (6 bases). This CDR3 spans 14 amino acids. Germline values: CDR1 SGHKS, CDR2 YYEKEE (reference sequence). Trimming removed 3 bases at V and 0 bases at J, with 7 bases between. The CDR3 nucleotides are TGTGCCAGCAGCTGGGACATTAGCAATCAGCCCCAGCATTTT. Protein: CASSWDISNQPQHF.

This clone has only one observation. The rearrangement uses TRBV14 and TRBJ2-1; 8 bases match TRBD2. The CDR3 is made up of 15 amino acids. Germline V gene data show CDR1 as SGHDN and CDR2 as FVKESK. J gave up 3 bases and V 4 bases, and 5 bases lay outside the gene matches. As DNA, the CDR3 is TGTGCCAGCAGCCCCCCCGCGGGGGGCTACAATGAGCAGTTCTTC. Protein product: CASSPPAGGYNEQFF.

The chain has TRBV19 and TRBJ1-2, with D perhaps matching TRBD1 (5 bases). Germline V gene sequence: CDR1 LNHDA, CDR2 SQIVND (reference sequence). The CDR3 contains 14 residues. Trimming left V 4 bases short and J 6 bases short, with 15 bases between. The chain's CDR3 is CASSTPGRADGYTF. The CDR3, as DNA: TGTGCCAGTAGTACCCCAGGGAGGGCCGATGGCTACACCTTC.

A single count supports this clone. The rearrangement joins TRBV4-1 to TRBJ2-5; a possible D gene is TRBD2 (6 bases). Between the trimmed V and J ends, which lost 1 base and 1 base, there was a span of 10 bases. CDR3 length: 15 amino acids. Germline loops: CDR1 MGHRA, CDR2 YSYEKL. CDR3: CASSQVGGIQETQYF. CDR3 nucleotide sequence: TGCGCCAGCAGCCAAGTTGGGGGGATCCAAGAGACCCAGTACTTC.

The rearrangement links TRBV11-2 to TRBJ2-7, with D unresolved. There are 12 residues in the CDR3. Germline V CDR1 and CDR2: SGHAT, FQNNGV. Trimming removed 1 base at V and 4 bases at J, with 5 bases between. The CDR3 loop reads CASSLGLYEQYF. The CDR3 DNA reads TGTGCCAGCAGCTTAGGACTTTACGAGCAGTACTTC.

The rearrangement links TRBV28 to TRBJ2-6, with D unresolved. This CDR3 comprises 15 residues. V was clipped by 3 bases and J by 0 bases, with 6 bases between them. Germline V gene sequence: CDR1 MDHEN, CDR2 SYDVKM. In DNA form, the CDR3 reads TGTGCCAGCAGTTTCTCGAGCTCTGGGGCCAACGTCCTGACTTTC. It specifies CASSFSSSGANVLTF.

This clone was counted a few times. The chain joins TRBV2 to TRBJ2-1; tentative D call: TRBD1 (6 bases). CDR1 and CDR2 (germline): SNHLY, FYNNEI. V gave up 6 bases and J gave up 9 bases, with 12 bases separating them. This CDR3 region has 12 residues. The CDR3 spells CASRPARGEQFF. For the CDR3, the DNA is TGTGCCAGCAGGCCGGCCAGGGGTGAGCAGTTCTTC.